This entry describes one T cell receptor (beta chain). The antigen is unknown. The CDR3 spans 15 residues. Deletions cut 3 bases from V and 5 bases from J, with 17 bases between. CDR1 is LNHDA and CDR2 is SQIVND in the germline V gene (reference sequence). The sample originates from a study of T cells in localized non-small cell lung cancer. Clones were sequenced by immunoSEQ multiplex PCR, and TCRdb holds only the in-frame ones, with some missing. The repertoire includes approximately 15,000 clones, approximately 87% of them detected once, and around a quarter sits in the top ten. Study conclusions and caveats: Those with higher blood T cell density had longer overall survival. Heterogeneity stays possible, as sequencing covered only one tumor region.

The sequencing here drew on peripheral blood mononuclear cells, taken before any cancer treatment. The receptor was isolated from a male donor aged 60 or older with stage II lung adenocarcinoma. This chain links TRBV19 with TRBJ2-7, with TRBD1 as a possible D gene (7 bases). The CDR3 DNA reads as TGTGCCAGTAGTATGCCGGCAGGGGGGTTACACGAGCAGTACTTC. It translates to CASSMPAGGLHEQYF.